Listed below are T cell receptor beta chains from one sample, sequenced in a study of blood T cells in healthy people across ages. TCRdb re-derived calls from the 5' RACE reads in MiXCR, one entry per CDR3 protein. The repertoire holds hundreds of thousands of distinct CDR3 sequences, with around 25% as singletons. The same data also went into a second study, on T cells of mothers and their children.

The source material was blood. The receptor source for this set is a boy between 10 and 17 years old in good health. CDR3s include the opening cysteine and the closing phenylalanine or tryptophan. The order of the fields is CDR3 protein, J gene, V gene, D gene. A D gene is named only where the DNA matches it firmly.

CASSPKGGGEQYF	TRBJ2-7	TRBV4-2	.
CASSVTSGGAREQFF	TRBJ2-1	TRBV2	TRBD2
CASKAGHSTDTQYF	TRBJ2-3	TRBV10-2	.
CASARGQGTSYEQYF	.	TRBV12-3/TRBV12-4	.
CASSPFVGRGAETQYF	.	TRBV14	.
CASTLEYSGNTIYF	TRBJ1-3	TRBV7-9	.
CSARDPQGDAGELFF	TRBJ2-2	TRBV20-1	TRBD1
CSARWGTGQETQYF	TRBJ2-5	TRBV20-1	.
CASSRQGRGFNDYEQYF	TRBJ2-7	TRBV5-1	TRBD1
CASRDGYMNTEAFF	TRBJ1-1	TRBV27	.
CACSEGVREQYF	TRBJ2-7	TRBV28	.
CASSYDSYNQPQHF	TRBJ1-5	TRBV12-3/TRBV12-4	.
CASRGVLASGTDTQYF	TRBJ2-3	TRBV7-2	.
CASSDRQGRETQYF	TRBJ2-5	TRBV25-1	TRBD1
CAARGQRTGDHTIYF	TRBJ1-3	TRBV10-3	TRBD1
CSARGGLAGYSETQYF	TRBJ2-5	TRBV20-1	TRBD2
CASSVDTHTGELFF	TRBJ2-2	TRBV9	.
CASGGTASAYEQYF	TRBJ2-7	TRBV5-5	.
CASSLGQANYEQYF	TRBJ2-7	TRBV7-2	.
CASRRTGFETQYF	TRBJ2-5	TRBV6-5	TRBD1
CATSDWSGNTIYF	TRBJ1-3	TRBV24-1	.
CASSHAGQGRNEQFF	TRBJ2-1	TRBV4-1	TRBD1
CASSQDGGTSYNEQFF	TRBJ2-1	TRBV3-1	TRBD2
CASSTGGKGGEQYF	.	TRBV7-9	TRBD2
CASSTGQGYEQYF	.	TRBV9	TRBD1
CASSGTSGGNEQFF	TRBJ2-1	TRBV2	TRBD2
CASNPGSYNEQFF	TRBJ2-1	TRBV11-2	.
CASSDSGTGIPVAYGYTF	TRBJ1-2	TRBV10-2	TRBD1
CATSGTGPMNTEAFF	TRBJ1-1	TRBV10-3	TRBD1